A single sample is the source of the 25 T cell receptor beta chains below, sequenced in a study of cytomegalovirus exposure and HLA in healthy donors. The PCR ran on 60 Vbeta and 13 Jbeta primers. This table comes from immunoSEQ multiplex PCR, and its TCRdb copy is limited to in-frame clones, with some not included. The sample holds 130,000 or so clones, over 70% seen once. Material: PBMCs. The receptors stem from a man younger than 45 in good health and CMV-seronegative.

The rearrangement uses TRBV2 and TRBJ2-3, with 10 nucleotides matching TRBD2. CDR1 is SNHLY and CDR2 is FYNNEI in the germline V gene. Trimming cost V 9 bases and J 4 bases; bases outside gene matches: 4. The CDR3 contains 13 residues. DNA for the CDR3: TGTGCCAGTAGCGGGGGGTGGGCAGATACGCAGTATTTT. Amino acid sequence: CASSGGWADTQYF.

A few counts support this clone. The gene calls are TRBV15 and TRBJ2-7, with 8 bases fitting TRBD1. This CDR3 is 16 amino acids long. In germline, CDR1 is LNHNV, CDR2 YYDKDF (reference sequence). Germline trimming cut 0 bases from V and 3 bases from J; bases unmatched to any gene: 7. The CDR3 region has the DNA TGTGCCACCAGCAGAGATCCAGACAGGGGAGGCTACGAGCAGTACTTC. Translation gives CATSRDPDRGGYEQYF.

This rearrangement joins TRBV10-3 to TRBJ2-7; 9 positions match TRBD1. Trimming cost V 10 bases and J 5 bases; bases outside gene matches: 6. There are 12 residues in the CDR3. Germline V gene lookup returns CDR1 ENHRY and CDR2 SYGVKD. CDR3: CATGQGWNEQYF. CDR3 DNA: TGTGCCACAGGACAGGGGTGGAACGAGCAGTACTTC.

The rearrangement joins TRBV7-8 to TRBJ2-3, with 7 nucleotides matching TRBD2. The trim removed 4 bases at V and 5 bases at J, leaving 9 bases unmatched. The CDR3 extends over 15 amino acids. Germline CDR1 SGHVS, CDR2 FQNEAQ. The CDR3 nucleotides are TGTGCCAGCAGCTACGGACTAGGACGCCGAGATACGCAGTATTTT. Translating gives CASSYGLGRRDTQYF.

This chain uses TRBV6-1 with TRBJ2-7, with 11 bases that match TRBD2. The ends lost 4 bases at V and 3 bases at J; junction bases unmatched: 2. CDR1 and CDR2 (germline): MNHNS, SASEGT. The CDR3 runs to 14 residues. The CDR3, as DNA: TGTGCCAGCAGTGGGACTAGCGGGCTCTACGAGCAGTACTTC. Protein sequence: CASSGTSGLYEQYF.

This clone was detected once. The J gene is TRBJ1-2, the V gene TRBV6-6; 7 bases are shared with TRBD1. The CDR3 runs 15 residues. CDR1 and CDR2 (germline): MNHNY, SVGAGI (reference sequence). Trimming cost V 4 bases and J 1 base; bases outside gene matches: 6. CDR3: CASSSDRHVNYGYTF. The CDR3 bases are TGTGCCAGCAGTTCGGACAGGCACGTTAACTATGGCTACACCTTC.

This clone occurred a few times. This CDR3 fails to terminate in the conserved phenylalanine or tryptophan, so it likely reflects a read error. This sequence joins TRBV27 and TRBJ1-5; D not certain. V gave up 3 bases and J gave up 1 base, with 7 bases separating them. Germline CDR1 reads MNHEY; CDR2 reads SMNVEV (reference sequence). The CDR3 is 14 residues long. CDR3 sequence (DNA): TGTGCCAGCAGTTTCCTGCGGAGCAATCAGCCCCAGCATGTT. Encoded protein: CASSFLRSNQPQHV.

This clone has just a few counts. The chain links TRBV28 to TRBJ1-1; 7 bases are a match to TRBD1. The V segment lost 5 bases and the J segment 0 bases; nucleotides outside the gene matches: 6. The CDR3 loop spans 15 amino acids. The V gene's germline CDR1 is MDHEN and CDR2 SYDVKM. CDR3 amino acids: CASSARQGLNTEAFF. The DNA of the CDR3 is TGTGCCAGCAGTGCCCGACAGGGCCTGAACACTGAAGCTTTCTTT.

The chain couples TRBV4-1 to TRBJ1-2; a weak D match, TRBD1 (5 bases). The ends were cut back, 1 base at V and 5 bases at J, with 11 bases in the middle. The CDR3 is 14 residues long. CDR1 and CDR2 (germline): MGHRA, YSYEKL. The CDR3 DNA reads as TGCGCCAGCAGCCAAGTGGGGGGGGAGTATGGCTACACCTTC. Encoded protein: CASSQVGGEYGYTF.

CDR3 nucleotides: TGTGCCAGCATCTCGGGACAGAACACTGAAGCTTTCTTT. Translating it yields CASISGQNTEAFF. V is TRBV28 and J is TRBJ1-1, with D possibly TRBD1 on 6 matching bases. Germline assignment: CDR1 MDHEN and CDR2 SYDVKM. Trimming pared 7 bases from V and 1 base from J, leaving 10 bases between. The CDR3 totals 13 residues.

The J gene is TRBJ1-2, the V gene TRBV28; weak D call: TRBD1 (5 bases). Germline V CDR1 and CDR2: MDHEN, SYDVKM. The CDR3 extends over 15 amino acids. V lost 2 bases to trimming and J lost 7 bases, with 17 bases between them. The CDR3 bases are TGTGCCAGCAGTTTAAGGGCGACAGAAACCTTTGGCTACACCTTC. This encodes CASSLRATETFGYTF.

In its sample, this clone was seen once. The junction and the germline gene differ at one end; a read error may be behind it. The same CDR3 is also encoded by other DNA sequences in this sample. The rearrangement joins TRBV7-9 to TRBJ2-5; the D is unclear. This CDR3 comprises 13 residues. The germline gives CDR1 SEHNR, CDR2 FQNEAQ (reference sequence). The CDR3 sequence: CASSLFGGETQYF. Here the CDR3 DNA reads TGCGCCAGCAGCTTATTTGGTGGCGAGACCCAGTACTTC.

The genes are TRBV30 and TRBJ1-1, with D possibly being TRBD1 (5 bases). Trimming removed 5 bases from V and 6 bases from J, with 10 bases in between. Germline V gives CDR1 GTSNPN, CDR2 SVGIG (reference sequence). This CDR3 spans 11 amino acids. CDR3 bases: TGTGCCTGGCAGGGTGGCGCTGAAGCTTTCTTT. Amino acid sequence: CAWQGGAEAFF.

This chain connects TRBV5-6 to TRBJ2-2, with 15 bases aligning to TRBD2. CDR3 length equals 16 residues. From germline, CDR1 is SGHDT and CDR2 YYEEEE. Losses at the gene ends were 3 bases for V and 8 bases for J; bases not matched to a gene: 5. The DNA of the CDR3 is TGTGCCAGCAGCTCCGGACTAGCGGGAGGGCTTGGGGAGCTGTTTTTT. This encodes CASSSGLAGGLGELFF.

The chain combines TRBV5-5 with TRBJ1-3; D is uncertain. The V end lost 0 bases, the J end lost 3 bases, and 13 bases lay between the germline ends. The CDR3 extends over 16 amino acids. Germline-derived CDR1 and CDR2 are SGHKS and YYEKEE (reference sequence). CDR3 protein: CASSLAAHRGGNTIYF. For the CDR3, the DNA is TGTGCCAGCAGCTTGGCGGCCCACCGGGGTGGAAACACCATATATTTT.

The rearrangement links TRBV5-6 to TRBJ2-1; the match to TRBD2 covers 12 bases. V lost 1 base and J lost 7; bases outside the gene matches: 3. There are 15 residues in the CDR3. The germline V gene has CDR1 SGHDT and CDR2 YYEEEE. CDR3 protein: CASSLLAGGRNEQFF. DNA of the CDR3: TGTGCCAGCAGCTTGCTAGCGGGGGGGCGGAATGAGCAGTTCTTC.

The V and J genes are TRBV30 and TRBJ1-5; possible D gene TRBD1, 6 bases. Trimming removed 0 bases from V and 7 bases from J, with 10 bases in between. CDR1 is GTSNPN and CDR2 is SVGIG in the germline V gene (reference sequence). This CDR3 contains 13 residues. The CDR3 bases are TGTGCCTGGAGTGTTTCAGGGGTGCAGCCCCAGCATTTT. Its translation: CAWSVSGVQPQHF.

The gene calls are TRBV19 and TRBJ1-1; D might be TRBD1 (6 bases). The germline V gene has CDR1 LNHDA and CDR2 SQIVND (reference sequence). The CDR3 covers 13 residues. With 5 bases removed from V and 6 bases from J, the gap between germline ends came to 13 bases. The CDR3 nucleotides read TGTGCCAGTAGTCCAGGGGTTGGCGCTGAAGCTTTCTTT. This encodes CASSPGVGAEAFF.

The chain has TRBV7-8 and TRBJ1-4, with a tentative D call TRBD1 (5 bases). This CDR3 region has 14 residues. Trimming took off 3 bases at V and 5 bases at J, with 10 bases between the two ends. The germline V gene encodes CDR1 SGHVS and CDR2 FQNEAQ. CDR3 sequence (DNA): TGTGCCAGCAGCTTTGGGGCCCGGAATGAAAAACTGTTTTTT. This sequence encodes CASSFGARNEKLFF.

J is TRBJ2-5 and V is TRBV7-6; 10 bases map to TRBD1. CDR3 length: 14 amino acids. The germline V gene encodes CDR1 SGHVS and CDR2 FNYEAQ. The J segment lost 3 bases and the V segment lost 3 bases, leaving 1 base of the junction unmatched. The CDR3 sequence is CASSLGTGEETQYF. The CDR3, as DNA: TGTGCCAGCAGCTTGGGGACAGGGGAAGAGACCCAGTACTTC.

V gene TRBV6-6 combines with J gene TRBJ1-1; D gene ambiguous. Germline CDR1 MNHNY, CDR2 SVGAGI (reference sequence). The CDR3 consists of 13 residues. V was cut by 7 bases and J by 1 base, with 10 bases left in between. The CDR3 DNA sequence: TGTGCCAGCACTCTCACAGAGAACACTGAAGCTTTCTTT. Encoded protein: CASTLTENTEAFF.

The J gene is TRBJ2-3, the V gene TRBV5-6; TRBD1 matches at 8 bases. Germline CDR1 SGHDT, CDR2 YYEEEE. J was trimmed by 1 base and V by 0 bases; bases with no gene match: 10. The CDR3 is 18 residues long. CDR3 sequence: CASSLDGTGPWGTDTQYF. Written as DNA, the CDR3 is TGTGCCAGCAGCTTGGATGGGACAGGTCCCTGGGGCACAGATACGCAGTATTTT.

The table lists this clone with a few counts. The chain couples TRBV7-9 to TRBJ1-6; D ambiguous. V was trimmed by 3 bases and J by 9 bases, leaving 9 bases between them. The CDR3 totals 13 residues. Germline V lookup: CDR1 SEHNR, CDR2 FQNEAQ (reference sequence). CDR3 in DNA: TGTGCCAGCAGCTTGGTCGGTGTTTCACCCCTCCACTTT. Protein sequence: CASSLVGVSPLHF.

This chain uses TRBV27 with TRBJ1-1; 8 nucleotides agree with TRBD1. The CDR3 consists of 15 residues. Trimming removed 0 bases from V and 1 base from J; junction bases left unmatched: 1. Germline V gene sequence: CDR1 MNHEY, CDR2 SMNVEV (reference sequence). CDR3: CASSLSGQENTEAFF. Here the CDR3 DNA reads TGTGCCAGCAGTTTATCGGGACAGGAGAACACTGAAGCTTTCTTT.

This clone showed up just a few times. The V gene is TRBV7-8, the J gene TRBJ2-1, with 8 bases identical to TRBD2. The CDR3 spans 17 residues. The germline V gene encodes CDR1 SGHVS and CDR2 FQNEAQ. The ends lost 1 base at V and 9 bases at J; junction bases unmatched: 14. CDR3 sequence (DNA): TGTGCCAGCAGCTTAGTCCCCACTAGCGGCTTTATCACTGAGCAGTTCTTC. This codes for CASSLVPTSGFITEQFF.